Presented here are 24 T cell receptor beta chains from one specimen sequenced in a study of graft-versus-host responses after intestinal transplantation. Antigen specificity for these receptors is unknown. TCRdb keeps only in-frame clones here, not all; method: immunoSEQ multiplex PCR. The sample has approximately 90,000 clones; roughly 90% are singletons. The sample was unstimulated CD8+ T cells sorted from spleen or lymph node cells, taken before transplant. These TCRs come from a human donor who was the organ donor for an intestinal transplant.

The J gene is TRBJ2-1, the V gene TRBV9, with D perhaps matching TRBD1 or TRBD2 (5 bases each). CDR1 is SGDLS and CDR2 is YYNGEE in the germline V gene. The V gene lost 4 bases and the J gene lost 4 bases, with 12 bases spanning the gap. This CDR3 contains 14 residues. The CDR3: CASSLRDEYNEQFF. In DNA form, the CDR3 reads TGTGCCAGCAGCCTCCGGGACGAGTACAATGAGCAGTTCTTC. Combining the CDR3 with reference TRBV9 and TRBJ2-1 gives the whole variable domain DSGVTQTPKHLITATGQRVTLRCSPRSGDLSVYWYQQSLDQGLQFLIQYYNGEERAKGNILERFSAQQFPDLHSELNLSSLELGDSALYFCASSLRDEYNEQFFGPGTRLTVL.

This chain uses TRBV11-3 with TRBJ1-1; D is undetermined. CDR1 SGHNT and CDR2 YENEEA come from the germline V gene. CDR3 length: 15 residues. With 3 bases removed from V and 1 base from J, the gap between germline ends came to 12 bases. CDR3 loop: CASSFTAISNTEAFF. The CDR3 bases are TGTGCCAGCAGCTTTACAGCCATATCGAACACTGAAGCTTTCTTT.

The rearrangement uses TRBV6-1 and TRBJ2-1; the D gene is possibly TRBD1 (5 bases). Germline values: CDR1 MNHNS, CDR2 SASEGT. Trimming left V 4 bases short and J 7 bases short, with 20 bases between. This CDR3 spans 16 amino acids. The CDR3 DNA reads TGTGCCAGCAGTGCCCCGACAGACCTTCTGGGGAATGAGCAGTTCTTC. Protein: CASSAPTDLLGNEQFF.

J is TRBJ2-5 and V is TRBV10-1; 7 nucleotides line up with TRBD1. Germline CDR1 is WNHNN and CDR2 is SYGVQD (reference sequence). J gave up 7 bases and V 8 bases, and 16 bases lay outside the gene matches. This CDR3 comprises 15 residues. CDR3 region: CASRMTGWRGGTQYF. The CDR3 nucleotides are TGCGCCAGCCGGATGACAGGGTGGCGCGGCGGGACCCAGTACTTC.

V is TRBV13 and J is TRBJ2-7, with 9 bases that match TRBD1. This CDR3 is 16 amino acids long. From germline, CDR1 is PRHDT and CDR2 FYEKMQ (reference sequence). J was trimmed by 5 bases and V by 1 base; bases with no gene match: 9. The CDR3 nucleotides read TGTGCCAGCAGCTTAGATGGACAGGGGAGATTCCACGAGCAGTACTTC. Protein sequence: CASSLDGQGRFHEQYF.

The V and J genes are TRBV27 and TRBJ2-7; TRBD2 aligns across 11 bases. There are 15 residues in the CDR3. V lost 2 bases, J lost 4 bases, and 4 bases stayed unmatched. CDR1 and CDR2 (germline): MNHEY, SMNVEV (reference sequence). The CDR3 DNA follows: TGTGCCAGCAGTTTAAGTACTAGCGGGGGTTACGAGCAGTACTTC. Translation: CASSLSTSGGYEQYF.

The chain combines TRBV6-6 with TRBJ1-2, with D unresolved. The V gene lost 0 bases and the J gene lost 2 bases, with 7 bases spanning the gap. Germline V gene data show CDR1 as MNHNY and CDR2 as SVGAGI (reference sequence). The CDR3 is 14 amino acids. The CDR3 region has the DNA TGTGCCAGCAGTTACTCTGGGGAAAACTATGGCTACACCTTC. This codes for CASSYSGENYGYTF.

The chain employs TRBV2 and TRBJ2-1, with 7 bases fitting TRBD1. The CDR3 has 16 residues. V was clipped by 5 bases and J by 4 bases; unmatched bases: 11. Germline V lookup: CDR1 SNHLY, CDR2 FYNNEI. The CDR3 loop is CASSPAPGQIYNEQFF. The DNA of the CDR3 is TGTGCCAGCAGTCCAGCCCCGGGACAGATTTACAATGAGCAGTTCTTC.

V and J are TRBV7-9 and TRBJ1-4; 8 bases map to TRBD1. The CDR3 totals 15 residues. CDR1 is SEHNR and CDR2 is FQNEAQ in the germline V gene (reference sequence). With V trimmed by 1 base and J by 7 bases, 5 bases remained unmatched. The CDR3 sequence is CASSLEGRGREKLFF. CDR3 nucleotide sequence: TGTGCCAGCAGCTTAGAGGGCAGGGGGCGTGAAAAACTGTTTTTT.

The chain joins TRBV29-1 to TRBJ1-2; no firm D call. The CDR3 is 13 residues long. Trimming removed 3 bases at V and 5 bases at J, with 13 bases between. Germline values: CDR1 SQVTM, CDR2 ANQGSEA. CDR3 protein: CSVDTETIYGYTF. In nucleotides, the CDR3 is TGCAGCGTTGACACGGAAACGATTTATGGCTACACCTTC.

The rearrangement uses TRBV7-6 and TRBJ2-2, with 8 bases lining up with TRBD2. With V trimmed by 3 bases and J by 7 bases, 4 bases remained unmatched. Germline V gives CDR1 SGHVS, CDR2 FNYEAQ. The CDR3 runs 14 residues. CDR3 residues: CASSFYAGGGELFF. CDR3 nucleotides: TGTGCCAGCAGCTTTTATGCGGGAGGCGGGGAGCTGTTTTTT.

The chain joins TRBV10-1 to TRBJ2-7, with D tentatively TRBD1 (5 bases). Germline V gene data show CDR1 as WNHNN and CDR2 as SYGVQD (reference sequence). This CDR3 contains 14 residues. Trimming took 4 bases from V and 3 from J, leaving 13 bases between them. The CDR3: CASSATPTVYEQYF. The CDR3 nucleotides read TGCGCCAGCAGTGCTACCCCGACAGTCTACGAGCAGTACTTC.

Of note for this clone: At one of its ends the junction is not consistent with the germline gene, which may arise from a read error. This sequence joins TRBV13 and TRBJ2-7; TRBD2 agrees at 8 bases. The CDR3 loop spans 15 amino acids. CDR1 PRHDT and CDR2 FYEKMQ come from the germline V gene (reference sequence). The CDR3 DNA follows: TGTGCCAGCAGCTCCCGGGGTAGCGGGGCCTACGGGCAGTACTTC. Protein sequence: CASSSRGSGAYGQYF.

This CDR3 is CASSFGPLNSPLHF. The CDR3 coding sequence is TGTGCCAGTAGTTTTGGACCCCTGAATTCACCCCTCCACTTT. V and J are TRBV19 and TRBJ1-6; the D is unclear. This CDR3 has 14 residues. Trimming removed 5 bases at V and 7 bases at J, with 12 bases between. The germline V gene has CDR1 LNHDA and CDR2 SQIVND (reference sequence).

The CDR3 DNA follows: TGCAGCGTGTTGACAGGGATCAACACTGAAGCTTTCTTT. As protein: CSVLTGINTEAFF. The chain employs TRBV29-1 and TRBJ1-1, with TRBD1 matching 7 bases. Trimming removed 6 bases from V and 2 bases from J; junction bases left unmatched: 6. CDR1 and CDR2 (germline): SQVTM, ANQGSEA. The CDR3 contains 13 residues.

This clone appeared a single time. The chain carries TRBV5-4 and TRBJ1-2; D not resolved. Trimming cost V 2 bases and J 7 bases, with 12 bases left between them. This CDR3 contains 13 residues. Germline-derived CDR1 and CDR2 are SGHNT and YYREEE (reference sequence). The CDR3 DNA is TGTGCCAGCAGCTTCAACGGTGGAGCTGGCTACACCTTC. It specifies CASSFNGGAGYTF.

The chain's CDR3 is CASSFDSYNEQFF. Here the CDR3 DNA reads TGTGCCAGCAGCTTCGACAGTTACAATGAGCAGTTCTTC. The chain is built from TRBV11-2 and TRBJ2-1; D possibly corresponds to TRBD1 (5 bases). V was clipped by 3 bases and J by 4 bases, with 7 bases between them. Germline lookup yields CDR1 SGHAT and CDR2 FQNNGV. This CDR3 is built from 13 residues.

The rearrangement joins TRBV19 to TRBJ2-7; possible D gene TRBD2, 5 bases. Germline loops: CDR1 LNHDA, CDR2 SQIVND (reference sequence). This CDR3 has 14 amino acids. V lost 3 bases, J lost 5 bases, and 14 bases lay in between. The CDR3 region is CASSIGTSAHEQYF. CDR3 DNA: TGTGCCAGTAGTATCGGTACTAGTGCCCACGAGCAGTACTTC.

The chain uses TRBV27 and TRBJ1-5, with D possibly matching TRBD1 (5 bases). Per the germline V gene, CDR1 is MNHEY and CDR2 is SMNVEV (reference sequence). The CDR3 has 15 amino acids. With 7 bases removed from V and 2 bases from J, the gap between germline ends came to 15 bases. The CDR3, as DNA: TGTGCCAGCAACGACGGGGCAGGCGGCAATCAGCCCCAGCATTTT. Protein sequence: CASNDGAGGNQPQHF.

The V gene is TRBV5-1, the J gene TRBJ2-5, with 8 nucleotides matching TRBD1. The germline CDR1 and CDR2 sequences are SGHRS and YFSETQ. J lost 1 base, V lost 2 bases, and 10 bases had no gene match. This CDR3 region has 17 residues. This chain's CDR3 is CASSFYWTGISQETQYF. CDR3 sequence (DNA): TGCGCCAGCAGCTTCTACTGGACAGGGATCTCCCAAGAGACCCAGTACTTC.

The CDR3 sequence is CASTALGGHNEQFF. DNA for the CDR3: TGTGCCAGCACTGCCTTGGGTGGTCACAATGAGCAGTTCTTC. V usage is TRBV27 and J usage is TRBJ2-1; D remains ambiguous. This CDR3 has 14 residues. Germline assignment: CDR1 MNHEY and CDR2 SMNVEV (reference sequence). V was pared by 7 bases and J by 5 bases, with 15 bases between.

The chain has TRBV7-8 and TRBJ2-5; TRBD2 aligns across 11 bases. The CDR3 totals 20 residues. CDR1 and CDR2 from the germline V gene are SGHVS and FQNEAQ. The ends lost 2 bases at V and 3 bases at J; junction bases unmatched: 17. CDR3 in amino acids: CASSLWVGASGRRGKETQYF. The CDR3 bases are TGTGCCAGCAGCTTATGGGTCGGGGCTAGCGGGAGGAGGGGAAAAGAGACCCAGTACTTC.

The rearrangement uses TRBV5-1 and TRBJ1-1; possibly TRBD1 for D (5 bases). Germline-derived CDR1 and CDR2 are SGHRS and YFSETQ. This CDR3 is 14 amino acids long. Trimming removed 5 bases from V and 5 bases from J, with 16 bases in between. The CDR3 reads CASRPWGVRTEAFF. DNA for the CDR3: TGCGCCAGCAGGCCGTGGGGGGTAAGGACTGAAGCTTTCTTT.

CDR3 amino acids: CASSQYQREGDTQYF. Here the CDR3 DNA reads TGCGCCAGCAGCCAATATCAGCGGGAGGGAGATACGCAGTATTTT. The rearrangement uses TRBV4-1 and TRBJ2-3; 10 nucleotides agree with TRBD2. CDR1 and CDR2 from the germline V gene are MGHRA and YSYEKL. CDR3 length: 15 amino acids. The V gene end was trimmed by 2 bases and the J gene end by 5 bases; junction bases not matched to a gene: 4.